Below are 15 T cell receptor beta chains sequenced from a single sample in a study of breast tumors, draining lymph nodes, adjacent tissues. Axillary draining lymph nodes of breast cancer patients supplied the node samples. MiXCR, run by TCRdb on the multiplex PCR reads, gives a single entry per CDR3 protein. The sample consists of under 250,000 distinct CDR3 sequences, about a third of them appearing once. Sequencing used axillary lymph node tissue. The receptors here all came from a female donor with breast cancer. Some clones in this sample may be carry-over from other donors' samples.

On this clonotype: A much larger clone differs from this one at a single base, so this may be a read error. This chain connects TRBV7-2 to TRBJ2-5, with 11 bases fitting TRBD1. The CDR3 has 15 amino acids. Germline V gene lookup returns CDR1 SGHTA and CDR2 FQGNSA. The DNA of the CDR3 is TGTGCCAGCAGCTGGGGGGGGACAGGGGGAAAGACCCAGCACTTC. It is translated as CASSWGGTGGKTQHF. Together with reference TRBV7-2 and TRBJ2-5, the CDR3 gives the full variable domain: GAGVSQSPSNKVTEKGKDVELRCDPISGHTALYWYRQSLGQGLEFLIYFQGNSAPDKSGLPSDRFSAERTGGSVSTLTIQRTQQEDSAVYLCASSWGGTGGKTQHFGPGTRLLVL.

This clonotype was observed a few times. The rearrangement uses TRBV6-2 or TRBV6-3 and TRBJ2-7, with D maybe TRBD2 (6 bases). CDR1 MNHEY and CDR2 SVGEGT come from the germline V gene. Trimming removed 8 bases at V and 6 bases at J, with 20 bases between. The CDR3 totals 14 residues. The CDR3 DNA is TGTGCCAGCTGGCTGGCGGGATCCGCTGGCGAGCAGTACTTC. Translated: CASWLAGSAGEQYF.

The J gene is TRBJ2-7, the V gene TRBV19; 9 positions agree with TRBD1. The germline CDR1 and CDR2 sequences are LNHDA and SQIVND (reference sequence). There are 16 residues in the CDR3. V lost 3 bases to trimming and J lost 3 bases; unmatched junction nucleotides: 9. The chain's CDR3 is CASSMGQGLWGYEQYF. CDR3 in DNA: TGTGCCAGTAGTATGGGACAGGGACTATGGGGCTACGAGCAGTACTTC.

With regard to this clonotype: Being one base from a much bigger clone, this may be a read error. The rearrangement links TRBV20-1 to TRBJ2-7; no firm D call. The CDR3 extends over 11 amino acids. Germline CDR1 is DFQATT and CDR2 is SNEGSKA (reference sequence). The CDR3 reads CSARIVDEQSF. The CDR3, as DNA: TGCAGTGCTAGGATCGTCGACGAGCAGTCCTTC.

A note on this clonotype: A much more abundant neighbour one base away suggests this may be a read error. The gene calls are TRBV20-1 and TRBJ1-5; D remains ambiguous. V lost 1 base and J 9 bases, leaving 16 bases between the germline ends. The germline V gene encodes CDR1 DFQATT and CDR2 SNEGSKA (reference sequence). This CDR3 is built from 14 residues. DNA for the CDR3: TGCAGTGCTAGAGTAGGCGGGTCTGGACCGCCCCAGCATTTT. Protein sequence: CSARVGGSGPPQHF.

In regard to this clonotype: Since a much larger clone is just one base distant, this may be a read error. The chain recombines TRBV6-6 with TRBJ1-5, with 8 bases identical to TRBD1. This CDR3 spans 15 amino acids. Germline-derived CDR1 and CDR2 are MNHNY and SVGAGI (reference sequence). The V segment lost 5 bases and the J segment 4 bases; nucleotides outside the gene matches: 7. CDR3 in DNA: TGTGCCAGCAGTCACGACAGGGGAGGGAATCAGCCCCAGCATTTT. It specifies CASSHDRGGNQPQHF.

Many counts were recorded for this clonotype. This rearrangement joins TRBV24-1 to TRBJ1-2; D gene uncertain. The CDR3 consists of 13 residues. The germline V gene has CDR1 KGHDR and CDR2 SFDVKD. V was trimmed by 4 bases and J by 4 bases, leaving 9 bases between them. CDR3 nucleotides: TGTGCCACCAGTGAGCGGGGTCCCTATGGCTACACCTTC. Its translation is CATSERGPYGYTF.

This chain uses TRBV29-1 with TRBJ1-1; 11 positions agree with TRBD1. Trimming at V came to 8 bases and at J to 5 bases, leaving 10 bases not matched to a gene. CDR3 length: 14 residues. Germline V CDR1 and CDR2: SQVTM, ANQGSEA. The CDR3 loop is CSPNAGQGGTEAFF. Here the CDR3 DNA reads TGCAGCCCGAATGCGGGACAGGGGGGGACTGAAGCTTTCTTT.

This clonotype showed up many times. The chain couples TRBV20-1 to TRBJ2-7, with 11 bases that match TRBD2. CDR1 and CDR2 (germline): DFQATT, SNEGSKA (reference sequence). The CDR3 covers 16 residues. Trimming took 3 bases from V and 3 from J; bases not matched to a gene: 10. The CDR3, as DNA: TGCAGTGCTAGTCTGCCTAGCGGGAGGACTGGCTACGAGCAGTACTTC. It encodes CSASLPSGRTGYEQYF.

This chain links TRBV9 with TRBJ2-1; 8 bases agree with TRBD2. Germline V gives CDR1 SGDLS, CDR2 YYNGEE. This CDR3 spans 15 amino acids. V was pared by 3 bases and J by 3 bases, with 5 bases of the junction left unmatched. In nucleotides, the CDR3 is TGTGCCAGCAGCGGTGGAGCGGGAGTCTACAATGAGCAGTTCTTC. Protein: CASSGGAGVYNEQFF.

The V gene is TRBV27, the J gene TRBJ2-4; TRBD1 matches 9 bases. The CDR3 contains 15 residues. CDR1 MNHEY and CDR2 SMNVEV come from the germline V gene (reference sequence). The V gene end was trimmed by 4 bases and the J gene end by 9 bases; junction bases not matched to a gene: 10. The CDR3 nucleotides read TGTGCCAGCAGTTCACAGGGGGCTAGGGGTGTCATTCAGTACTTC. The encoded protein is CASSSQGARGVIQYF.

This clonotype was recorded only once. V usage is TRBV20-1 and J usage is TRBJ1-5, with 9 bases that match TRBD1. Germline V gene lookup returns CDR1 DFQATT and CDR2 SNEGSKA (reference sequence). The CDR3 extends over 12 amino acids. J lost 6 bases, V lost 7 bases, and 4 bases had no gene match. The DNA for the CDR3 is TGCAGTGTCGACAGGGGGAGTCAGCCCCAGCATTTT. It specifies CSVDRGSQPQHF.

V usage is TRBV7-2 and J usage is TRBJ1-5; 9 nucleotides agree with TRBD1. This CDR3 comprises 17 residues. The V and J ends lost 1 base and 1 base, in that order; junction bases with no gene match: 5. Germline lookup yields CDR1 SGHTA and CDR2 FQGNSA. For the CDR3, the DNA is TGTGCCAGCAGCTTAGGTGGGACAGGGCACAGCAATCAGCCCCAGCATTTT. It yields the protein CASSLGGTGHSNQPQHF.

There are many counts of this clonotype. The gene calls are TRBV7-8 and TRBJ1-2, with a possible D match to TRBD1 (5 bases). The CDR3 covers 12 residues. Germline V gene sequence: CDR1 SGHVS, CDR2 FQNEAQ. Trimming took 4 bases from V and 4 from J, leaving 7 bases between them. In DNA form, the CDR3 reads TGTGCCAGCAGCTCCCAGGGCTATGGCTACACCTTC. This codes for CASSSQGYGYTF.

This clonotype has a count of ten or more. DNA of the CDR3: TGTGCCAGTAGTATAGGGGGGAGGAGTGGCAATCAGCCCCAGCATTTT. Translation: CASSIGGRSGNQPQHF. The chain has TRBV19 and TRBJ1-5, with D possibly matching TRBD1 (5 bases). The CDR3 totals 16 residues. Germline V CDR1 and CDR2: LNHDA, SQIVND (reference sequence). V was clipped by 1 base and J by 2 bases, with 12 bases between them.